These T cell receptor beta chains were read from a single sample in a study of response to subunit inactivated influenza vaccine. One entry per CDR3 protein results from TCRdb running MiXCR on the RT-PCR reads. This table holds approximately 700,000 distinct CDR3 sequences, 15% to 19% found once. Sequenced material: PBMCs from blood, taken 11 to 12 days after vaccination. The receptors were sampled from a man aged 45-60 years who received an inactivated influenza vaccine. Both conserved end residues are part of each CDR3. The order of the fields is clone size, CDR3 length, V gene, D gene, J gene, CDR3 protein, CDR3 DNA. A D gene is named only where the DNA matches it firmly. Rows give clone size only sometimes, using once, few, many, or a class for an expanded clone.

clone_size: few
cdr3_length: 14
v_call: TRBV20-1
d_call: NA
j_call: TRBJ1-2
cdr3_aa: CSARIQEMIYGYTF
cdr3_nt: TGCAGTGCTAGGATTCAGGAGATGATCTATGGCTACACCTTC

clone_size: NA
cdr3_length: 14
v_call: TRBV25-1
d_call: NA
j_call: TRBJ1-5
cdr3_aa: CASKQAGDNQPQHF
cdr3_nt: TGTGCCAGCAAACAAGCGGGGGACAATCAGCCCCAGCATTTT

clone_size: few
cdr3_length: 15
v_call: TRBV20-1
d_call: TRBD2
j_call: TRBJ2-7
cdr3_aa: CSATSSQRGTYEQYF
cdr3_nt: TGCAGTGCCACGAGCTCTCAGCGGGGGACCTACGAGCAGTACTTC

clone_size: many
cdr3_length: 12
v_call: TRBV29-1
d_call: TRBD1
j_call: TRBJ2-5
cdr3_aa: CSVGQGQETQYF
cdr3_nt: TGCAGCGTGGGACAGGGGCAAGAGACCCAGTACTTC

clone_size: NA
cdr3_length: 11
v_call: TRBV2
d_call: NA
j_call: TRBJ2-2
cdr3_aa: CASRVIGELFF
cdr3_nt: TGTGCCAGCAGGGTTATCGGGGAGCTGTTTTTT

clone_size: few
cdr3_length: 13
v_call: TRBV18
d_call: TRBD1
j_call: TRBJ1-2
cdr3_aa: CASSPGQEYGYTF
cdr3_nt: TGTGCCAGCTCACCTGGACAGGAATATGGCTACACCTTC

clone_size: NA
cdr3_length: 17
v_call: TRBV15
d_call: TRBD2
j_call: TRBJ2-1
cdr3_aa: CATSRMRSGERGNEQFF
cdr3_nt: TGTGCCACCAGCAGAATGCGAAGCGGGGAGAGGGGCAATGAGCAGTTCTTC

clone_size: many
cdr3_length: 15
v_call: TRBV5-1
d_call: TRBD1
j_call: TRBJ2-3
cdr3_aa: CASSLSFRGTDTQYF
cdr3_nt: TGCGCCAGCAGCTTGTCCTTCAGGGGGACAGATACGCAGTATTTT

clone_size: few
cdr3_length: 16
v_call: TRBV7-9
d_call: NA
j_call: TRBJ2-7
cdr3_aa: CASSPGPRQGSYEQYF
cdr3_nt: TGTGCCAGCAGCCCAGGGCCCCGTCAGGGATCCTACGAGCAGTACTTC

clone_size: NA
cdr3_length: 15
v_call: TRBV5-1
d_call: NA
j_call: TRBJ2-7
cdr3_aa: CASSLVSPGKDEQYF
cdr3_nt: TGCGCCAGCAGCTTGGTTTCGCCAGGGAAGGACGAGCAGTACTTC

clone_size: few
cdr3_length: 14
v_call: TRBV4-2
d_call: NA
j_call: TRBJ2-7
cdr3_aa: CASSQGFSDYEQYF
cdr3_nt: TGTGCCAGCAGCCAAGGTTTTAGCGATTACGAGCAGTACTTC

clone_size: few
cdr3_length: 19
v_call: TRBV6-2/TRBV6-3
d_call: NA
j_call: TRBJ2-3
cdr3_aa: CASSYSQGRGLAGTDTQYF
cdr3_nt: TGTGCCAGCAGTTACTCACAGGGAAGGGGGTTAGCAGGAACAGATACGCAGTATTTT

clone_size: NA
cdr3_length: 15
v_call: TRBV9
d_call: TRBD1
j_call: TRBJ2-7
cdr3_aa: CASSETGTGTYEQYF
cdr3_nt: TGTGCCAGCAGTGAAACCGGGACAGGTACCTACGAGCAGTACTTC

clone_size: few
cdr3_length: 17
v_call: TRBV5-1
d_call: TRBD1
j_call: TRBJ2-2
cdr3_aa: CASSLKTGTGTAGELFF
cdr3_nt: TGCGCCAGCAGCTTGAAAACCGGGACAGGGACGGCCGGGGAGCTGTTTTTT

clone_size: many
cdr3_length: 13
v_call: TRBV11-1
d_call: NA
j_call: TRBJ2-2
cdr3_aa: CASSLEGAGELFF
cdr3_nt: TGTGCCAGCAGCTTAGAGGGGGCCGGGGAGCTGTTTTTT

clone_size: few
cdr3_length: 15
v_call: TRBV12-3/TRBV12-4
d_call: NA
j_call: TRBJ1-3
cdr3_aa: CASSGLGGTGNTIYF
cdr3_nt: TGTGCCAGCAGTGGTCTGGGGGGTACTGGAAACACCATATATTTT

clone_size: NA
cdr3_length: 16
v_call: TRBV6-1
d_call: TRBD2
j_call: TRBJ2-1
cdr3_aa: CASSPTGTRNYNEQFF
cdr3_nt: TGTGCCAGCAGTCCGACCGGGACTAGAAATTACAATGAGCAGTTCTTC

clone_size: few
cdr3_length: 21
v_call: TRBV11-1
d_call: TRBD2
j_call: TRBJ2-2
cdr3_aa: CASSLVLWTSGGSTNTGELFF
cdr3_nt: TGTGCCAGCAGCTTAGTTTTGTGGACTAGCGGGGGGTCTACGAACACCGGGGAGCTGTTTTTT

clone_size: few
cdr3_length: 15
v_call: TRBV12-3/TRBV12-4
d_call: NA
j_call: TRBJ1-1
cdr3_aa: CASRQDGLRGTEAFF
cdr3_nt: TGTGCCAGCAGACAGGACGGGCTAAGGGGCACTGAAGCTTTCTTT

clone_size: few
cdr3_length: 14
v_call: TRBV4-3
d_call: NA
j_call: TRBJ1-2
cdr3_aa: CASSQLGTDYGYTF
cdr3_nt: TGCGCCAGCAGCCAGCTTGGGACGGACTATGGCTACACCTTC

clone_size: NA
cdr3_length: 16
v_call: TRBV4-3
d_call: NA
j_call: TRBJ2-7
cdr3_aa: CASSRGVNRISYEQYF
cdr3_nt: TGCGCCAGCAGTCGCGGCGTCAATCGGATTTCCTACGAGCAGTACTTC

clone_size: few
cdr3_length: 17
v_call: TRBV4-2
d_call: NA
j_call: TRBJ2-3
cdr3_aa: CASSQDRWTKLADTQYF
cdr3_nt: TGTGCCAGCAGCCAAGATAGGTGGACTAAATTGGCAGATACGCAGTATTTT

clone_size: few
cdr3_length: 13
v_call: TRBV20-1
d_call: NA
j_call: TRBJ1-6
cdr3_aa: CSATRGYNSPLHF
cdr3_nt: TGCAGTGCTACCCGCGGGTATAATTCACCCCTCCACTTT

clone_size: few
cdr3_length: 13
v_call: TRBV29-1
d_call: NA
j_call: TRBJ2-4
cdr3_aa: CSGTNRDVNIQYF
cdr3_nt: TGCAGCGGTACCAACAGGGATGTAAACATTCAGTACTTC

clone_size: few
cdr3_length: 15
v_call: TRBV20-1
d_call: TRBD1
j_call: TRBJ2-5
cdr3_aa: CSARVGTGVWETQYF
cdr3_nt: TGCAGTGCTAGAGTCGGGACAGGGGTTTGGGAGACCCAGTACTTC

clone_size: few
cdr3_length: 16
v_call: TRBV4-2
d_call: TRBD1
j_call: TRBJ2-1
cdr3_aa: CASSQLRGQGQNEQFF
cdr3_nt: TGTGCCAGCAGCCAACTCCGGGGACAGGGCCAAAATGAGCAGTTCTTC

clone_size: many
cdr3_length: 13
v_call: TRBV27
d_call: TRBD2
j_call: TRBJ2-7
cdr3_aa: CASSLSGRSEQYF
cdr3_nt: TGTGCCAGCAGTTTAAGCGGGAGGTCCGAGCAGTACTTC

clone_size: many
cdr3_length: 15
v_call: TRBV12-3/TRBV12-4
d_call: NA
j_call: TRBJ2-6
cdr3_aa: CASSLRTPGANVLTF
cdr3_nt: TGTGCCAGCAGTCTAAGGACACCTGGGGCCAACGTCCTGACTTTC

clone_size: NA
cdr3_length: 15
v_call: TRBV20-1
d_call: NA
j_call: TRBJ2-3
cdr3_aa: CSASGTSSGTDTQYF
cdr3_nt: TGCAGTGCTAGCGGGACTTCCTCCGGCACAGATACGCAGTATTTT

clone_size: NA
cdr3_length: 17
v_call: TRBV6-2/TRBV6-3
d_call: NA
j_call: TRBJ1-5
cdr3_aa: CASSYSNIRRSNQPQHF
cdr3_nt: TGTGCCAGCAGTTACTCGAATATTCGGAGGAGCAATCAGCCCCAGCATTTT

clone_size: NA
cdr3_length: 14
v_call: TRBV15
d_call: NA
j_call: TRBJ2-3
cdr3_aa: CATSRDLSTDTQYF
cdr3_nt: TGTGCCACCAGCAGGGACTTAAGCACAGATACGCAGTATTTT

clone_size: many
cdr3_length: 14
v_call: TRBV4-2
d_call: TRBD2
j_call: TRBJ2-7
cdr3_aa: CASSQDFGRDRGYF
cdr3_nt: TGTGCCAGCAGCCAAGACTTCGGGAGGGATAGGGGGTACTTC

clone_size: NA
cdr3_length: 15
v_call: TRBV6-1
d_call: NA
j_call: TRBJ1-1
cdr3_aa: CASRDWQTANTEAFF
cdr3_nt: TGTGCCAGCAGAGACTGGCAAACCGCGAACACTGAAGCTTTCTTT

clone_size: NA
cdr3_length: 16
v_call: TRBV4-2
d_call: NA
j_call: TRBJ1-3
cdr3_aa: CASSQDWTASGNTIYF
cdr3_nt: TGTGCCAGCAGCCAAGATTGGACAGCCTCTGGAAACACCATATATTTT

clone_size: few
cdr3_length: 18
v_call: TRBV5-1
d_call: NA
j_call: TRBJ2-3
cdr3_aa: CASSPSGRLHRGSDTQYF
cdr3_nt: TGCGCCAGCAGCCCATCCGGCCGTTTGCATCGCGGTTCAGATACGCAGTATTTT

clone_size: NA
cdr3_length: 17
v_call: TRBV6-5
d_call: TRBD1
j_call: TRBJ2-7
cdr3_aa: CASSYLGSTGDFHEQYF
cdr3_nt: TGTGCCAGCAGTTACCTAGGAAGTACAGGGGATTTCCACGAGCAGTACTTC

clone_size: few
cdr3_length: 14
v_call: TRBV4-2
d_call: NA
j_call: TRBJ1-6
cdr3_aa: CASSPTSGNSPLHF
cdr3_nt: TGTGCCAGCAGCCCCACGTCCGGGAATTCACCCCTCCACTTT

clone_size: NA
cdr3_length: 14
v_call: TRBV9
d_call: NA
j_call: TRBJ2-5
cdr3_aa: CASSASGGLETQYF
cdr3_nt: TGTGCCAGCAGCGCCAGTGGAGGGTTAGAGACCCAGTACTTC

clone_size: once
cdr3_length: 16
v_call: TRBV6-2/TRBV6-3
d_call: NA
j_call: TRBJ2-5
cdr3_aa: CASSYSRAADQETQYF
cdr3_nt: TGTGCCAGCAGTTACTCGAGGGCCGCCGACCAAGAGACCCAGTACTTC

clone_size: NA
cdr3_length: 17
v_call: TRBV24-1
d_call: NA
j_call: TRBJ2-1
cdr3_aa: CATSDSSRRASPNEQFF
cdr3_nt: TGTGCCACCAGTGATTCATCTAGGCGGGCGTCCCCCAATGAGCAGTTCTTC

clone_size: NA
cdr3_length: 17
v_call: TRBV20-1
d_call: TRBD1
j_call: TRBJ2-2
cdr3_aa: CSARDPTQGAPTGELFF
cdr3_nt: TGCAGTGCTAGAGATCCGACCCAGGGGGCGCCCACCGGGGAGCTGTTTTTT

clone_size: many
cdr3_length: 14
v_call: TRBV7-2
d_call: NA
j_call: TRBJ2-7
cdr3_aa: CASSLEAGTYEQYF
cdr3_nt: TGTGCCAGCAGCTTAGAGGCGGGAACCTACGAGCAGTACTTC

clone_size: few
cdr3_length: 17
v_call: TRBV28
d_call: TRBD2
j_call: TRBJ2-5
cdr3_aa: CASSPLLLAGLQETQYF
cdr3_nt: TGTGCCAGCAGTCCCTTGTTACTAGCGGGTCTCCAAGAGACCCAGTACTTC

clone_size: few
cdr3_length: 15
v_call: TRBV12-3/TRBV12-4
d_call: TRBD1
j_call: TRBJ2-7
cdr3_aa: CASSSSGTGDYEQYF
cdr3_nt: TGTGCCAGCAGTTCATCCGGGACAGGGGACTACGAGCAGTACTTC

clone_size: many
cdr3_length: 16
v_call: TRBV5-6
d_call: TRBD2
j_call: TRBJ2-1
cdr3_aa: CASSLVSSGSYNEQFF
cdr3_nt: TGTGCCAGCAGCTTGGTGTCTAGCGGGAGTTACAATGAGCAGTTCTTC

clone_size: NA
cdr3_length: 15
v_call: TRBV7-2
d_call: TRBD2
j_call: TRBJ2-7
cdr3_aa: CASSSEREAPYEQYF
cdr3_nt: TGTGCCAGCAGCTCCGAGCGGGAGGCCCCCTACGAGCAGTACTTC

clone_size: few
cdr3_length: 15
v_call: TRBV21-1
d_call: NA
j_call: TRBJ2-3
cdr3_aa: CASIGDRGPTDTQYF
cdr3_nt: TGTGCCAGCATAGGCGACAGGGGACCCACAGATACGCAGTATTTT

clone_size: NA
cdr3_length: 14
v_call: TRBV5-1
d_call: TRBD1
j_call: TRBJ2-5
cdr3_aa: CASSWGTAQETQYF
cdr3_nt: TGCGCCAGCAGCTGGGGGACAGCGCAAGAGACCCAGTACTTC

clone_size: few
cdr3_length: 15
v_call: TRBV20-1
d_call: TRBD1
j_call: TRBJ2-7
cdr3_aa: CSAPNRGIMTGEQYF
cdr3_nt: TGCAGTGCACCCAACAGGGGGATTATGACGGGCGAGCAGTACTTC

clone_size: NA
cdr3_length: 16
v_call: TRBV3-1
d_call: NA
j_call: TRBJ1-4
cdr3_aa: CASSQDQVATNEKLFF
cdr3_nt: TGTGCCAGCAGCCAAGATCAAGTTGCAACTAATGAAAAACTGTTTTTT

clone_size: NA
cdr3_length: 13
v_call: TRBV7-2
d_call: NA
j_call: TRBJ2-7
cdr3_aa: CASSLMGSYEQYF
cdr3_nt: TGTGCCAGCAGCTTAATGGGCTCCTACGAGCAGTACTTC

clone_size: few
cdr3_length: 17
v_call: TRBV19
d_call: NA
j_call: TRBJ2-2
cdr3_aa: CASSILIRTTNTGELFF
cdr3_nt: TGTGCCAGTAGTATTCTTATTCGAACGACGAACACCGGGGAGCTGTTTTTT

clone_size: few
cdr3_length: 16
v_call: TRBV7-2
d_call: TRBD1
j_call: TRBJ1-2
cdr3_aa: CASSPMMWTGRDGYTF
cdr3_nt: TGTGCCAGCAGCCCCATGATGTGGACAGGCCGAGATGGCTACACCTTC

clone_size: once
cdr3_length: 14
v_call: TRBV20-1
d_call: TRBD1
j_call: TRBJ2-5
cdr3_aa: CSASLRDSARTQYF
cdr3_nt: TGCAGTGCTAGCCTTAGGGACAGCGCGCGGACCCAGTACTTC

clone_size: few
cdr3_length: 14
v_call: TRBV6-5
d_call: NA
j_call: TRBJ2-7
cdr3_aa: CASSYSEADYEQYF
cdr3_nt: TGTGCCAGCAGTTACTCAGAGGCCGACTACGAGCAGTACTTC

clone_size: NA
cdr3_length: 12
v_call: TRBV29-1
d_call: NA
j_call: TRBJ2-3
cdr3_aa: CSVERSTDTQYF
cdr3_nt: TGCAGCGTTGAAAGGAGCACAGATACGCAGTATTTT

clone_size: NA
cdr3_length: 14
v_call: TRBV6-2/TRBV6-3
d_call: NA
j_call: TRBJ2-5
cdr3_aa: CAASLWGAQETQYF
cdr3_nt: TGTGCCGCGAGCCTATGGGGAGCACAAGAGACCCAGTACTTC

clone_size: few
cdr3_length: 13
v_call: TRBV7-2
d_call: NA
j_call: TRBJ1-1
cdr3_aa: CASSQLGGTEAFF
cdr3_nt: TGTGCCAGCAGCCAGCTGGGGGGCACTGAAGCTTTCTTT